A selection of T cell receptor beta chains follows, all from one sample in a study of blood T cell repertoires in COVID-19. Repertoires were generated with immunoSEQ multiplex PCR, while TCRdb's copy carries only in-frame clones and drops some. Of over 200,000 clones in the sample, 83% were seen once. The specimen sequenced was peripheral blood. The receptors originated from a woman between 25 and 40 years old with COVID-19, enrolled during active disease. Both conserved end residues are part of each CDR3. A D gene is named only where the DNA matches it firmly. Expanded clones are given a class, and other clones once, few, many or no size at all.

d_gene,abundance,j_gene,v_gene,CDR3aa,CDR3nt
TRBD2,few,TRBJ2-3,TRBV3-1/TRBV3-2,CASSQTSGGAQDTQYF,TGTGCCAGCAGCCAGACTAGCGGGGGGGCACAAGATACGCAGTATTTT
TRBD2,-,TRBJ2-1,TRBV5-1,CASSLAPERGGNEQFF,TGCGCCAGCAGCTTGGCCCCAGAGCGGGGGGGCAATGAGCAGTTCTTC
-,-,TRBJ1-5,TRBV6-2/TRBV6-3,CASSYSKGDSNQPQHF,TGTGCCAGCAGTTACTCGAAAGGGGATAGCAATCAGCCCCAGCATTTT
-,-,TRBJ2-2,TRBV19,CASSRLANANTGELFF,TGTGCCAGTAGTCGCCTAGCGAACGCGAACACCGGGGAGCTGTTTTTT
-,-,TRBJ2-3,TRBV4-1,CASESGSTDTQYF,TGCGCCAGTGAGAGCGGTAGCACAGATACGCAGTATTTT
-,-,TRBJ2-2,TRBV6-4,CASSVTGTGELFF,TGTGCCAGCAGTGTGACGGGCACCGGGGAGCTGTTTTTT
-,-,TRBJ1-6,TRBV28,CASIPSQGGSPLHF,TGTGCCAGCATCCCAAGCCAGGGTGGATCACCCCTCCACTTT
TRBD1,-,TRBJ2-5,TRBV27,CASSPRQGTLRAETQYF,TGTGCCAGCAGCCCTAGACAGGGGACCCTACGCGCGGAGACCCAGTACTTC
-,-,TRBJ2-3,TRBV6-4,CASSEEGGDATDTQYF,TGTGCCAGCAGTGAGGAGGGCGGGGACGCCACAGATACGCAGTATTTT
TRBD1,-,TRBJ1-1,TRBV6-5,CASSRTGSTEAFF,TGTGCCAGCAGTCGGACAGGGTCCACTGAAGCTTTCTTT
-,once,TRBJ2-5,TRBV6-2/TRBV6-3,CASSSLTKGEFEETQYF,TGTGCCAGCAGTTCGTTGACAAAGGGGGAATTTGAAGAGACCCAGTACTTC
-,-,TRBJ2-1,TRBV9,CASSLAPRDKVYNEQFF,TGTGCCAGCAGCCTAGCCCCCCGGGACAAGGTATACAATGAGCAGTTCTTC
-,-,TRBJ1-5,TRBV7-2,CASSLASNQPQHF,TGTGCCAGCAGCTTAGCGTCAAATCAGCCCCAGCATTTT
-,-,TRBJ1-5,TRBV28,CASRPRWRGRNQPQHF,TGTGCCAGCAGACCTCGATGGAGAGGGCGTAATCAGCCCCAGCATTTT
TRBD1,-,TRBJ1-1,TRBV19,CASTPGQVWGNTEAFF,TGTGCCAGTACCCCAGGACAGGTCTGGGGGAACACTGAAGCTTTCTTT
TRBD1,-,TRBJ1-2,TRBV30,CAWSATQGARGYTF,TGTGCCTGGAGTGCAACACAGGGGGCGCGGGGCTACACCTTC
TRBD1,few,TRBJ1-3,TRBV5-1,CASSSGTGTGNTIYF,TGCGCCAGCAGCTCCGGGACAGGGACTGGAAACACCATATATTTT
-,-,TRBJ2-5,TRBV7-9,CASSLMPRASETQYF,TGTGCCAGCAGCTTAATGCCGAGAGCTTCGGAGACCCAGTACTTC
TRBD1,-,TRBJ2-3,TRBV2,CASSPGQGLDTQYF,TGTGCCAGCAGTCCGGGACAGGGGCTAGATACGCAGTATTTT
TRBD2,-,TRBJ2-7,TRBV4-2,CASGGSGLADYEQYF,TGTGCCAGCGGGGGGTCGGGACTAGCGGACTACGAGCAGTACTTC
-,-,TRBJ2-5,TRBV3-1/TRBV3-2,CASRLTGQETQYF,TGTGCCAGCAGACTGACAGGCCAAGAGACCCAGTACTTC
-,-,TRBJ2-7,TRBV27,CASSFGTRSYEQYF,TGTGCCAGCAGTTTTGGCACCCGATCCTACGAGCAGTACTTC
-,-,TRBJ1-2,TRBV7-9,CASSTPGNPNYGYTF,TGTGCCAGCAGCACCCCAGGCAATCCTAACTATGGCTACACCTTC
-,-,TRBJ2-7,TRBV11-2,CASSLAQVSHEQYF,TGTGCCAGCAGCTTAGCACAGGTCAGCCACGAGCAGTACTTC
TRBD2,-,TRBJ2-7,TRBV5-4,CASSDGGAKDEQYF,TGTGCCAGCAGCGACGGGGGGGCCAAGGACGAGCAGTACTTC
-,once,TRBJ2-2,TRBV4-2,CASSQPDTDTGELFF,TGTGCCAGCAGCCAACCCGACACCGACACCGGGGAGCTGTTTTTT
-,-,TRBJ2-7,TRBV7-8,CASSLGAGVYEQYF,TGTGCCAGCAGCTTAGGGGCGGGCGTCTACGAGCAGTACTTC
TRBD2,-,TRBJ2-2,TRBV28,CASSPQAGANTGELFF,TGTGCCAGCAGTCCTCAAGCGGGGGCCAACACCGGGGAGCTGTTTTTT
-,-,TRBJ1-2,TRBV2,CASSEFGGEYGYTF,TGTGCCAGCAGTGAATTTGGGGGGGAGTATGGCTACACCTTC
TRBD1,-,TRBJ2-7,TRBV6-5,CASSYSRDSSYEQYF,TGTGCCAGCAGTTACTCCCGGGACAGCTCCTACGAGCAGTACTTC
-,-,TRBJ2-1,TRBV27,CASSLLGLDNEQFF,TGTGCCAGCAGTCTCCTCGGACTTGACAATGAGCAGTTCTTC
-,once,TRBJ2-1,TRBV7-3,CASSERPSDEQFF,TGTGCCAGCAGCGAACGACCTAGCGATGAGCAGTTCTTC
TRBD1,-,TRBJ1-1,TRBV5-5,CASSPGQGYTEAFF,TGTGCCAGCAGCCCGGGACAGGGGTACACTGAAGCTTTCTTT
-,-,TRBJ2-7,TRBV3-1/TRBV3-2,CASSQGDGNEQYF,TGTGCCAGCAGCCAGGGAGACGGTAACGAGCAGTACTTC
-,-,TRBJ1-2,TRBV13,CASSRGAVGYTF,TGTGCCAGCAGCCGGGGGGCGGTTGGCTACACCTTC
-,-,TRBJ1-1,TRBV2,CASSVQVSGTEAFF,TGTGCCAGCAGTGTACAGGTGTCGGGCACTGAAGCTTTCTTT
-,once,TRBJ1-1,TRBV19,CASSIVSGNTEAFF,TGTGCCAGTAGTATAGTTTCCGGGAACACTGAAGCTTTCTTT
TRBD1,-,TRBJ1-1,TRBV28,CASSFGGGQGALEAFF,TGTGCCAGCAGTTTCGGTGGGGGACAGGGGGCTCTAGAAGCTTTCTTT
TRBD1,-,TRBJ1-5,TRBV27,CASSPYAGGLNNQPQHF,TGTGCCAGCAGTCCGTATGCAGGGGGCCTGAACAATCAGCCCCAGCATTTT
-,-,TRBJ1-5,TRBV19,CASSPGFRQRSNQPQHF,TGTGCCAGTAGTCCGGGGTTTAGGCAGAGGAGCAATCAGCCCCAGCATTTT
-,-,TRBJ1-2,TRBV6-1,CASSEGLTNYGYTF,TGTGCCAGCAGTGAAGGACTGACGAACTATGGCTACACCTTC
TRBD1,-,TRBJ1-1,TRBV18,CASSRDHTGANTEAFF,TGTGCCAGCTCAAGGGACCATACAGGGGCGAACACTGAAGCTTTCTTT
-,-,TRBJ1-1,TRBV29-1,CSAEGANTEAFF,TGCAGCGCCGAAGGGGCGAACACTGAAGCTTTCTTT
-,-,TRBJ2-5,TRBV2,CASSEAPGEGQETQYF,TGTGCCAGCAGTGAAGCGCCGGGGGAAGGGCAAGAGACCCAGTACTTC
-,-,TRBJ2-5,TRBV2,CASSPAQRGETQYF,TGTGCCAGCAGCCCGGCCCAAAGAGGAGAGACCCAGTACTTC
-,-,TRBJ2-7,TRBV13,CASSPLGGVHEQYF,TGTGCCAGCAGCCCCCTGGGGGGAGTCCACGAGCAGTACTTC
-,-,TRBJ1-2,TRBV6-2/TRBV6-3,CASSYYQGYGYTF,TGTGCCAGCAGTTACTACCAGGGCTATGGCTACACCTTC
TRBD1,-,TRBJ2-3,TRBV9,CASSVRGSEDTQYF,TGTGCCAGCAGCGTCAGGGGGTCGGAAGATACGCAGTATTTT